What follows is one T cell receptor beta chain and its context. Its antigen is currently unknown. Assay: immunoSEQ multiplex PCR; the TCRdb copy retains only in-frame clones and omits some. The sample has 450,000 to 550,000 clones; roughly 89% are singletons. The source of the sample is a study of Ad26.COV2.S vaccination and SARS-CoV-2 variants. On the study more broadly: Intramuscularly, Ad26.COV2.S was given either once or twice, 56 days apart.

Treatment reported: about 20 received Ad26.COV2.S at low or high dose, single or two shots; about five received placebo; per-sample allocation not given. Day 63 after the first injection of vaccine or placebo was the sampling time. Recruitment in Boston yielded a donor of adult age, 18-55 years. An Ad26 vector that expressed Wuhan-strain SARS-CoV-2 spike constituted the vaccine. Study results and caveats: Across vaccine and placebo recipients, the breadth of non-spike TCRs was similar.

The CDR3 runs to 14 residues. V shed 4 bases and J 2 bases; nucleotides not matched to a gene: 7. The V gene's germline CDR1 is SQVTM and CDR2 ANQGSEA. Sequenced here: peripheral blood, sampled in a trial of Ad26.COV2.S vaccine versus placebo. This sequence originates from a person between 18 and 60 years old who received the Ad26.COV2.S COVID-19 vaccine or a placebo. The chain has TRBV29-1 and TRBJ2-7; 8 nucleotides match TRBD1. This CDR3 is CSVVRQGYPYEQYF. The CDR3 DNA reads TGCAGCGTTGTCCGACAGGGGTACCCCTACGAGCAGTACTTC.